A single sample is the source of the 18 T cell receptor beta chains below, sequenced in a study of blood T cell repertoires in COVID-19. The data were produced by immunoSEQ multiplex PCR, yet TCRdb's version contains in-frame clones alone and is incomplete. The sample records more than 85,000 clones, roughly 85% being singletons. Material for sequencing was peripheral blood. The receptors were sampled from a man over 45 with active COVID-19.

This clone showed up just once. The chain uses TRBV7-9 and TRBJ1-1; a weak D match, TRBD1 (6 bases). V lost 5 bases and J lost 2, with 12 bases in between. The CDR3 contains 14 residues. Germline assignment: CDR1 SEHNR and CDR2 FQNEAQ (reference sequence). The CDR3 loop is CASSQQGINTEAFF. CDR3 sequence (DNA): TGTGCCAGCAGCCAACAGGGTATAAACACTGAAGCTTTCTTT.

The V and J genes are TRBV14 and TRBJ2-3, with D possibly being TRBD2 (5 bases). The germline V and J ends were trimmed by 0 bases and 2 bases, with 15 bases remaining between them. The CDR3 is 17 amino acids. Germline CDR1 and CDR2: SGHDN and FVKESK. The CDR3 DNA is TGTGCCAGCAGCCAAGATCTCAGCGGACCCAACACAGATACGCAGTATTTT. It encodes CASSQDLSGPNTDTQYF.

This chain uses TRBV18 with TRBJ2-7; D might be TRBD2 (7 bases). The germline CDR1 and CDR2 sequences are KGHSH and LQKENI. The CDR3 is made up of 15 amino acids. Trimming shortened V by 3 bases and J by 2 bases, and 14 bases separated the two germline ends. The CDR3 nucleotides read TGTGCCAGCTCACCGTCCGGGGGGCGGACCTACGAGCAGTACTTC. This translates into CASSPSGGRTYEQYF.

The chain recombines TRBV11-2 with TRBJ1-6; D is perhaps TRBD1 (6 bases). Germline assignment: CDR1 SGHAT and CDR2 FQNNGV. The CDR3 consists of 13 residues. V lost 0 bases to trimming and J lost 9 bases, with 6 bases between them. The CDR3 is CASSLDRGSPLHF. CDR3 nucleotides: TGTGCCAGCAGCTTAGACAGGGGTTCACCCCTCCACTTT.

The rearrangement joins TRBV19 to TRBJ1-2, with D possibly being TRBD1 (6 bases). The CDR3 has 14 residues. Germline CDR1 and CDR2: LNHDA and SQIVND (reference sequence). Between the trimmed V and J ends, which lost 0 bases and 2 bases, there was a span of 7 bases. The CDR3: CASSIETGNYGYTF. The DNA for the CDR3 is TGTGCCAGTAGTATAGAAACAGGGAACTATGGCTACACCTTC.

The chain is built from TRBV18 and TRBJ2-7; D possibly corresponds to TRBD2 (6 bases). The CDR3 is made up of 14 amino acids. The germline CDR1 and CDR2 sequences are KGHSH and LQKENI. Trimming stripped 4 bases from V and 5 bases from J, with 15 bases between. The chain's CDR3 is CASSQGIGGDEQYF. Here the CDR3 DNA reads TGTGCCAGCTCACAGGGAATCGGGGGAGACGAGCAGTACTTC. Full variable domain (missing parts from reference TRBV18 and TRBJ2-7): NAGVMQNPRHLVRRRGQEARLRCSPMKGHSHVYWYRQLPEEGLKFMVYLQKENIIDESGMPKERFSAEFPKEGPSILRIQQVVRGDSAAYFCASSQGIGGDEQYFGPGTRLTVT.

This sequence joins TRBV5-4 and TRBJ2-5; a weak D match, TRBD1 (6 bases). The CDR3 totals 15 residues. CDR1 and CDR2 from the germline V gene are SGHNT and YYREEE (reference sequence). Trimming cost V 1 base and J 5 bases, with 15 bases left between them. The CDR3 DNA follows: TGTGCCAGCAGCTTGAAAGGTCAGGGGTTGGAGACCCAGTACTTC. It is translated as CASSLKGQGLETQYF.

The chain has TRBV5-8 and TRBJ1-6; the D gene is possibly TRBD1 (5 bases). V was pared by 5 bases and J by 0 bases, with 18 bases between. This CDR3 contains 18 residues. CDR1 is SGHTS and CDR2 is YDEGEE in the germline V gene. The CDR3 here is CASRFRGTESSYNSPLHF. CDR3 nucleotide sequence: TGTGCCAGCAGGTTCCGGGGGACGGAAAGCTCCTATAATTCACCCCTCCACTTT.

The chain links TRBV5-1 to TRBJ1-2; the D is unclear. The V and J ends lost 3 bases and 2 bases respectively, with 8 bases between them. Germline CDR1 SGHRS, CDR2 YFSETQ. There are 13 residues in the CDR3. The CDR3 DNA sequence: TGCGCCAGCAGCTCTCACCTAAACTATGGCTACACCTTC. As protein: CASSSHLNYGYTF.

The chain recombines TRBV5-1 with TRBJ2-7; 7 positions match TRBD1. Germline values: CDR1 SGHRS, CDR2 YFSETQ. The CDR3 runs to 15 residues. The V segment lost 0 bases and the J segment 5 bases; nucleotides outside the gene matches: 8. The CDR3: CASSLVLGGRDEQYF. CDR3 coding DNA: TGCGCCAGCAGCTTGGTCCTAGGGGGCAGGGACGAGCAGTACTTC.

This rearrangement joins TRBV6-5 to TRBJ1-4; 7 bases line up with TRBD1. Germline CDR1 MNHEY, CDR2 SVGAGI. This CDR3 has 15 residues. The J segment lost 5 bases and the V segment lost 8 bases, leaving 11 bases of the junction unmatched. The CDR3 DNA reads TGTGCCAGCTCATCACCGGGACAGAGAAATGAAAAACTGTTTTTT. It yields the protein CASSSPGQRNEKLFF.

The chain is built from TRBV19 and TRBJ1-1, with 7 bases fitting TRBD1. CDR3 length equals 14 residues. V shed 4 bases, J shed 5 bases, and the junction held 7 bases outside the gene matches. The V gene's germline CDR1 is LNHDA and CDR2 SQIVND (reference sequence). Here the CDR3 reads CASSTTHRGTEAFF. The DNA for the CDR3 is TGTGCCAGTAGTACAACCCACAGGGGTACTGAAGCTTTCTTT.

The chain combines TRBV5-3 with TRBJ1-2; D is unclear. TRBV5-3 is an open reading frame whose function is uncertain. V was clipped by 0 bases and J by 3 bases, with 12 bases between them. The CDR3 loop spans 15 amino acids. The DNA for the CDR3 is TGTGCCAGAAGCTTGGGATCATACGGGGACTATGGCTACACCTTC. This encodes CARSLGSYGDYGYTF.

The rearrangement joins TRBV9 to TRBJ2-1; TRBD2 is a possible D gene (5 bases). Germline-derived CDR1 and CDR2 are SGDLS and YYNGEE. V dropped 2 bases and J dropped 3 bases, with 12 bases sitting between them. The CDR3 covers 15 residues. CDR3 protein: CASSVRGVIYNEQFF. CDR3 bases: TGTGCCAGCAGCGTTCGGGGAGTAATCTACAATGAGCAGTTCTTC.

The V call is TRBV5-6, the J call TRBJ1-2; no clear D gene. Germline CDR1 SGHDT, CDR2 YYEEEE. Trimming removed 4 bases at V and 8 bases at J, with 9 bases between. The CDR3 contains 11 residues. CDR3 sequence (DNA): TGTGCCAGCAGCCTAGGAAACGGCTACACCTTC. As protein: CASSLGNGYTF.

This clone was recorded only once. V gene TRBV14 combines with J gene TRBJ2-3; 16 bases fit TRBD2. Trimming at V came to 1 base and at J to 4 bases, leaving 2 bases not matched to a gene. Germline V gene data show CDR1 as SGHDN and CDR2 as FVKESK. The CDR3 extends over 17 amino acids. The DNA of the CDR3 is TGTGCCAGCAGCCAAGTTGGGACTAGCGGGGGGGCAGATACGCAGTATTTT. Protein sequence: CASSQVGTSGGADTQYF.

The genes are TRBV7-8 and TRBJ1-1, with TRBD1 matching 8 bases. Germline CDR1 SGHVS, CDR2 FQNEAQ. This CDR3 has 17 amino acids. With 5 bases clipped from V and 4 bases from J, the junction kept 15 bases outside the gene matches. In DNA, the CDR3 is TGTGCCAGCAGCCGTGGACAGGGAGTGGTTAAGGGCACTGAAGCTTTCTTT. Residues: CASSRGQGVVKGTEAFF.

J is TRBJ2-7 and V is TRBV27; 8 bases are a match to TRBD2. Germline CDR1 is MNHEY and CDR2 is SMNVEV (reference sequence). The trim removed 5 bases at V and 1 base at J, leaving 4 bases unmatched. The CDR3 contains 14 residues. CDR3 sequence reads: CASSSPSGSYEQYF. The CDR3 DNA follows: TGTGCCAGCAGTAGCCCTAGCGGGTCCTACGAGCAGTACTTC.